Listed below are T cell receptor beta chains from one sample, sequenced in a study of T-cell memory formation after mild COVID-19. TCRdb reprocessed the 5' RACE reads via MiXCR and lists one record per CDR3 protein. This table has about 250,000 distinct CDR3 sequences, 15% to 19% appearing once. The sequencing input was PBMCs or a T cell subset sorted from them (not recorded which). Receptor source: an adult woman who had mild COVID-19 (a few samples of this study predate the infection). Cell type and time point are not known. CDR3s include the opening cysteine and the closing phenylalanine or tryptophan. The D gene is left open where the match is weak. The size field is filled for only some rows; it gives once, few, many or a size class.

J: TRBJ1-5; size: many; V: TRBV5-1; D: -; CDR3: CASSLDGTPLTPQHF; DNA: TGCGCCAGCAGCTTGGATGGGACCCCTTTGACGCCCCAGCATTTT
J: TRBJ2-7; size: -; V: TRBV7-3; D: TRBD2; CDR3: CASSPSGRPYEQYF; DNA: TGTGCCAGCAGCCCTAGCGGGAGGCCCTACGAGCAGTACTTC
J: TRBJ2-1; size: -; V: TRBV4-3; D: -; CDR3: CASSQARDGRYNEQFF; DNA: TGCGCCAGCAGCCAGGCCCGGGACGGCCGCTACAATGAGCAGTTCTTC
J: TRBJ1-6; size: -; V: TRBV5-1; D: -; CDR3: CASSSDPRKDSPLHF; DNA: TGCGCCAGCAGCTCGGACCCCCGAAAGGATTCACCCCTCCACTTT
J: TRBJ2-6; size: -; V: TRBV6-2/TRBV6-3; D: TRBD1; CDR3: CASRPPILGQYSGANVLTF; DNA: TGTGCCAGCAGGCCCCCAATCCTGGGACAGTACTCTGGGGCCAACGTCCTGACTTTC
J: TRBJ2-3; size: -; V: TRBV3-1; D: TRBD2; CDR3: CASSQVSGPDTQYF; DNA: TGTGCCAGCAGCCAAGTTAGCGGGCCAGATACGCAGTATTTT
J: TRBJ2-3; size: -; V: TRBV27; D: -; CDR3: CASSSWSTDTQYF; DNA: TGTGCCAGCAGTTCATGGTCCACAGATACGCAGTATTTT
J: TRBJ1-4; size: few; V: TRBV7-9; D: TRBD1; CDR3: CASSLTGGSSEKLFF; DNA: TGTGCCAGCAGCCTGACAGGGGGCTCTTCTGAAAAACTGTTTTTT
J: TRBJ2-1; size: many; V: TRBV7-2; D: TRBD2; CDR3: CASSASGRYEQFF; DNA: TGTGCCAGCAGCGCTAGCGGGAGGTATGAGCAGTTCTTC
J: TRBJ2-7; size: few; V: TRBV28; D: -; CDR3: CASSLGNGYTYEQYF; DNA: TGTGCCAGCAGTTTGGGGAACGGATATACCTACGAGCAGTACTTC
J: TRBJ1-1; size: few; V: TRBV4-1; D: -; CDR3: CASSPNWTGNTEAFF; DNA: TGCGCCAGCAGCCCAAACTGGACGGGGAACACTGAAGCTTTCTTT
J: TRBJ1-3; size: -; V: TRBV7-2; D: TRBD1; CDR3: CATVTGPNSGNTIYF; DNA: TGTGCCACCGTGACAGGGCCCAACTCTGGAAACACCATATATTTT
J: TRBJ1-6; size: -; V: TRBV9; D: -; CDR3: CASSVDGFRNSPLHF; DNA: TGTGCCAGCAGCGTAGACGGGTTTCGGAATTCACCCCTCCACTTT
J: TRBJ2-5; size: many; V: TRBV27; D: -; CDR3: CASSRSTGETQYF; DNA: TGTGCCAGCAGCCGCTCCACGGGGGAGACCCAGTACTTC
J: TRBJ2-2; size: -; V: TRBV12-3/TRBV12-4; D: TRBD1; CDR3: CASATRTGTNTGELFF; DNA: TGTGCCAGCGCGACTCGGACAGGGACGAACACCGGGGAGCTGTTTTTT
J: TRBJ2-5; size: -; V: TRBV20-1; D: -; CDR3: CSARDLLGLNWETQYF; DNA: TGCAGTGCTAGAGATCTTCTAGGGCTGAACTGGGAGACCCAGTACTTC
J: TRBJ1-2; size: -; V: TRBV25-1; D: -; CDR3: CASVGFRNGYTF; DNA: TGTGCCAGTGTGGGGTTTCGGAATGGCTACACCTTC
J: TRBJ2-7; size: many; V: TRBV20-1; D: -; CDR3: CSAAQGNEQYF; DNA: TGCAGTGCAGCACAGGGTAACGAGCAGTACTTC
J: TRBJ2-1; size: few; V: TRBV7-9; D: TRBD2; CDR3: CASSLDGGSINEQFF; DNA: TGTGCCAGCAGCCTAGACGGCGGGAGTATAAATGAGCAGTTCTTC
J: TRBJ2-6; size: few; V: TRBV4-2; D: TRBD1; CDR3: CASSQPSGTGGAAGANVLTF; DNA: TGTGCCAGCAGCCAACCGAGCGGGACAGGGGGCGCCGCTGGGGCCAACGTCCTGACTTTC
J: TRBJ1-1; size: few; V: TRBV6-2/TRBV6-3; D: -; CDR3: CASSYSGYLSLNTEAFF; DNA: TGTGCCAGCAGTTACTCTGGGTATTTATCCTTGAACACTGAAGCTTTCTTT
J: TRBJ2-3; size: few; V: TRBV7-2; D: -; CDR3: CASSLDVIAQYF; DNA: TGTGCCAGCAGCTTAGACGTCATAGCTCAGTATTTT
J: TRBJ2-7; size: many; V: TRBV20-1; D: -; CDR3: CSARGVGGFKDEQYF; DNA: TGCAGTGCTAGAGGAGTCGGGGGCTTTAAGGACGAGCAGTACTTC
J: TRBJ2-7; size: -; V: TRBV20-1; D: -; CDR3: CSARDRSPGYEQYF; DNA: TGCAGTGCTAGAGATCGGTCCCCGGGCTACGAGCAGTACTTC
J: TRBJ2-7; size: few; V: TRBV18; D: TRBD2; CDR3: CASSPPAGGPYEQYF; DNA: TGTGCCAGCTCACCACCGGCGGGAGGGCCCTACGAGCAGTACTTC
J: TRBJ2-1; size: -; V: TRBV5-1; D: TRBD2; CDR3: CASRLAETYNEQFF; DNA: TGCGCCAGCAGGCTAGCGGAGACCTACAATGAGCAGTTCTTC
J: TRBJ1-2; size: few; V: TRBV6-2/TRBV6-3; D: -; CDR3: CASSYLQGSYGYTF; DNA: TGTGCCAGCAGTTACCTGCAGGGCTCCTATGGCTACACCTTC
J: TRBJ1-1; size: few; V: TRBV30; D: -; CDR3: CAWRRGAGTEAFF; DNA: TGTGCCTGGAGGCGGGGGGCAGGGACTGAAGCTTTCTTT
J: TRBJ1-5; size: -; V: TRBV12-5; D: -; CDR3: CASGLGQPLINQPQHF; DNA: TGTGCTAGTGGTTTGGGACAGCCCCTTATCAATCAGCCCCAGCATTTT
J: TRBJ1-1; size: -; V: TRBV6-2/TRBV6-3; D: -; CDR3: CASSWSAEAFF; DNA: TGTGCCAGCAGTTGGTCAGCTGAAGCTTTCTTT
J: TRBJ2-5; size: -; V: TRBV20-1; D: TRBD2; CDR3: CSARVPGTSVYSGTQYF; DNA: TGCAGTGCTAGAGTCCCCGGGACTAGCGTCTATTCCGGGACCCAGTACTTC
J: TRBJ2-7; size: few; V: TRBV5-4; D: TRBD1; CDR3: CASSASDRAHEQYF; DNA: TGTGCCAGCAGCGCTTCCGACAGGGCCCACGAGCAGTACTTC
J: TRBJ1-2; size: -; V: TRBV21-1; D: -; CDR3: CASSKRGYGYTF; DNA: TGTGCCAGCAGCAAAAGGGGCTATGGCTACACCTTC
J: TRBJ1-1; size: -; V: TRBV3-1; D: -; CDR3: CASSQVRGTEAFF; DNA: TGTGCCAGCAGCCAAGTGAGGGGAACTGAAGCTTTCTTT
J: TRBJ2-2; size: -; V: TRBV4-1; D: TRBD2; CDR3: CASSQDLAGYTGELFF; DNA: TGCGCCAGCAGCCAAGATTTAGCGGGGTACACCGGGGAGCTGTTTTTT
J: TRBJ2-7; size: -; V: TRBV12-3/TRBV12-4; D: -; CDR3: CASSRLGHPVGSYEQYF; DNA: TGTGCCAGCAGCAGATTGGGACACCCCGTAGGATCCTACGAGCAGTACTTC
J: TRBJ1-6; size: -; V: TRBV5-1; D: -; CDR3: CASRSDSTAPLHF; DNA: TGCGCCAGCAGGTCTGACTCAACAGCACCCCTCCACTTT
J: TRBJ2-7; size: many; V: TRBV12-3/TRBV12-4; D: -; CDR3: CASARILSYPNEQYF; DNA: TGTGCTTCAGCTCGGATTTTGTCGTACCCCAACGAGCAGTACTTC
J: TRBJ1-1; size: -; V: TRBV5-1; D: -; CDR3: CASSLDRRDEAFF; DNA: TGCGCCAGCAGCCTCGACAGGCGAGATGAAGCTTTCTTT
J: TRBJ2-7; size: few; V: TRBV25-1; D: TRBD2; CDR3: CASSGPQGAGESYEQYF; DNA: TGTGCCAGCAGTGGCCCCCAGGGTGCGGGGGAGAGCTACGAGCAGTACTTC
J: TRBJ2-2; size: -; V: TRBV20-1; D: TRBD2; CDR3: CSASGGANTGELFF; DNA: TGCAGTGCTAGTGGGGGGGCGAACACCGGGGAGCTGTTTTTT
J: TRBJ2-1; size: many; V: TRBV12-3/TRBV12-4; D: TRBD2; CDR3: CASTQLAGGVNEQFF; DNA: TGTGCCAGCACCCAACTAGCGGGGGGGGTAAATGAGCAGTTCTTC
J: TRBJ2-4; size: few; V: TRBV7-2; D: -; CDR3: CASSLLLLGSKNIQYF; DNA: TGTGCCAGCAGCTTACTGTTGTTGGGTTCCAAAAACATTCAGTACTTC
J: TRBJ2-1; size: -; V: TRBV30; D: TRBD1; CDR3: CAWSEGAEYEQFF; DNA: TGTGCCTGGAGTGAGGGGGCCGAGTATGAGCAGTTCTTC
J: TRBJ1-1; size: few; V: TRBV12-3/TRBV12-4; D: TRBD1; CDR3: CASQPTGGRNTEAFF; DNA: TGTGCCAGCCAACCGACAGGGGGCCGGAACACTGAAGCTTTCTTT
J: TRBJ2-2; size: -; V: TRBV20-1; D: TRBD1; CDR3: CSARQSGQLNTGELFF; DNA: TGCAGTGCTAGACAATCGGGACAGTTGAACACCGGGGAGCTGTTTTTT
J: TRBJ2-1; size: -; V: TRBV7-3; D: TRBD2; CDR3: CASSISSGGNNEQFF; DNA: TGTGCCAGCAGCATCTCTAGCGGGGGGAACAATGAGCAGTTCTTC
J: TRBJ1-5; size: few; V: TRBV27; D: -; CDR3: CASSIGSNQPQHF; DNA: TGTGCCAGCAGTATTGGGAGCAATCAGCCCCAGCATTTT
J: TRBJ2-7; size: -; V: TRBV4-1; D: TRBD1; CDR3: CASSQTPGTGTYEQYF; DNA: TGCGCCAGCAGCCAGACGCCCGGGACAGGCACCTACGAGCAGTACTTC
J: TRBJ2-6; size: many; V: TRBV4-3; D: TRBD1; CDR3: CASSQEYRTGPYGANVLTF; DNA: TGCGCCAGCAGCCAAGAGTACCGGACAGGGCCGTATGGGGCCAACGTCCTGACTTTC
J: TRBJ1-2; size: few; V: TRBV11-2; D: -; CDR3: CASSLGDPGARANYGYTF; DNA: TGTGCCAGCAGCTTAGGGGATCCAGGGGCTCGAGCTAACTATGGCTACACCTTC
J: TRBJ1-3; size: many; V: TRBV20-1; D: -; CDR3: CSAQVGSAGGTIYF; DNA: TGCAGTGCCCAAGTAGGCAGTGCCGGGGGCACCATATATTTT
J: TRBJ2-2; size: -; V: TRBV4-1; D: TRBD2; CDR3: CASSRRVAGDDTGELFF; DNA: TGCGCCAGCAGCCGAAGGGTAGCGGGGGATGACACCGGGGAGCTGTTTTTT
J: TRBJ1-1; size: many; V: TRBV6-1; D: -; CDR3: CASSETGFGDTEAFF; DNA: TGTGCCAGCAGTGAAACAGGGTTTGGGGACACTGAAGCTTTCTTT